One sample yielded the 8 T cell receptor beta chains listed below, sequenced in a study of T cell responses to AZD1222 COVID-19 vaccine (dated by TCRdb to the early 2020s). The time point label, read with the paper, signifies: baseline before first vaccination. Library generation was performed with the immunoSEQ multiplex PCR assay. Here the immuneACCESS table is served through TCRdb, limited to in-frame sequences with V and J called. Missing clones are a known gap in these copies; in checked studies unresolved V genes cover under half, and the rest lacks a known reason. The sample profile shows tens of thousands of clones; about nine tenths of them were found once. Of the sample, roughly a fifth is held by the ten largest clones. Sequenced here: peripheral blood, sampled on day 0 of AZD1222 vaccination. The receptors were sampled from an adult in good health.

This chain links TRBV28 with TRBJ1-1, with D unclear. This CDR3 is 13 amino acids long. V was pared by 5 bases and J by 7 bases, with 14 bases between. Germline assignment: CDR1 MDHEN and CDR2 SYDVKM. The CDR3 loop reads CASSLRTPLEAFF. The CDR3 DNA is TGTGCCAGCAGTCTACGTACGCCACTTGAAGCTTTCTTT.

The chain is built from TRBV5-8 and TRBJ2-3, with TRBD2 identical over 9 bases. The J segment lost 4 bases and the V segment lost 2 bases, leaving 11 bases of the junction unmatched. The germline V gene has CDR1 SGHTS and CDR2 YDEGEE. The CDR3 covers 17 residues. The CDR3 DNA follows: TGTGCCAGCAGCTTCGGGGTGGCGGGAGGGCCAGCAGATACGCAGTATTTT. Protein product: CASSFGVAGGPADTQYF.

The chain couples TRBV5-1 to TRBJ2-7; D is perhaps TRBD1 (6 bases). The germline V and J ends were trimmed by 1 base and 2 bases, with 13 bases remaining between them. This CDR3 is 15 amino acids long. Germline-derived CDR1 and CDR2 are SGHRS and YFSETQ. The CDR3 is CASSLTGLSPYEQYF. CDR3 in DNA: TGCGCCAGCAGCTTGACAGGGCTCAGTCCCTACGAGCAGTACTTC.

The CDR3 spells CASSLAGGGTDTQYF. As DNA, the CDR3 is TGTGCCAGCAGTTTGGCAGGGGGCGGAACAGATACGCAGTATTTT. The chain joins TRBV27 to TRBJ2-3, with 8 bases fitting TRBD1. There are 15 residues in the CDR3. Germline lookup yields CDR1 MNHEY and CDR2 SMNVEV (reference sequence). The J segment lost 3 bases and the V segment lost 3 bases, leaving 5 bases of the junction unmatched.

The chain couples TRBV18 to TRBJ2-7, with D maybe TRBD1 (5 bases). Germline V gene data show CDR1 as KGHSH and CDR2 as LQKENI. The CDR3 is made up of 14 amino acids. The ends were cut back, 3 bases at V and 2 bases at J, with 11 bases in the middle. The CDR3 sequence: CASSPTGDTYEQYF. The CDR3 nucleotides read TGTGCCAGCTCACCTACAGGCGATACCTACGAGCAGTACTTC.

The chain has TRBV5-5 and TRBJ1-1, with D hard to call. This CDR3 has 14 residues. The ends were cut back, 4 bases at V and 3 bases at J, with 13 bases in the middle. The germline CDR1 and CDR2 sequences are SGHKS and YYEKEE (reference sequence). CDR3: CASSNSLGDTEAFF. CDR3 bases: TGTGCCAGCAGCAACAGCCTGGGCGACACTGAAGCTTTCTTT. Combining the CDR3 with reference TRBV5-5 and TRBJ1-1 gives the whole variable domain DAGVTQSPTHLIKTRGQQVTLRCSPISGHKSVSWYQQVLGQGPQFIFQYYEKEERGRGNFPDRFSARQFPNYSSELNVNALLLGDSALYLCASSNSLGDTEAFFGQGTRLTVV.

CDR3 nucleotide sequence: TGTGCCAGCAGCACTCAGTCCGGGACGGCGTTTGGAGCTTTCTTT. Protein product: CASSTQSGTAFGAFF. The V and J genes are TRBV7-2 and TRBJ1-1, with D maybe TRBD1 (5 bases). This CDR3 contains 15 residues. From germline, CDR1 is SGHTA and CDR2 FQGNSA. With 5 bases removed from V and 10 bases from J, the gap between germline ends came to 23 bases.

V is TRBV18 and J is TRBJ2-1, with TRBD2 matching over 14 bases. The CDR3 is made up of 16 amino acids. The trim removed 4 bases at V and 4 bases at J, leaving 3 bases unmatched. Germline values: CDR1 KGHSH, CDR2 LQKENI. The CDR3 DNA sequence: TGTGCCAGCTCACGGACTAGCGGGGGGCATTACAATGAGCAGTTCTTC. Protein: CASSRTSGGHYNEQFF. Complete variable domain (other parts from reference TRBV18 and TRBJ2-1): NAGVMQNPRHLVRRRGQEARLRCSPMKGHSHVYWYRQLPEEGLKFMVYLQKENIIDESGMPKERFSAEFPKEGPSILRIQQVVRGDSAAYFCASSRTSGGHYNEQFFGPGTRLTVL.